These 26 T cell receptor beta chains came from one sample sequenced in a study of human T cells and chemical hapten exposure. Time point in this sample: healthy volunteer bleed at 6 weeks. Before extraction, the whole blood was not fractionated, and total RNA was taken from it. In TCRdb, the RACE reads were re-called with MiXCR into one record per CDR3 protein. This table has fewer than 85,000 distinct CDR3 sequences, under 10% appearing once. The sequenced sample was whole blood. The receptors shown here come from a male donor in good health. Some clones in this sample may be carry-over from other donors' samples.

At least ten counts were recorded for this clonotype. The chain links TRBV9 to TRBJ1-2; D unresolved. The CDR3 length is 14 residues. Trimming pared 6 bases from V and 3 bases from J, leaving 15 bases between. The V gene's germline CDR1 is SGDLS and CDR2 YYNGEE. The CDR3 bases are TGTGCCAGCACCCGCCTCACAGCTGACTATGGCTACACCTTC. This encodes CASTRLTADYGYTF.

The chain combines TRBV10-3 with TRBJ2-6, with 13 bases matching TRBD2. This CDR3 is built from 18 residues. V lost 3 bases to trimming and J lost 2 bases; unmatched junction nucleotides: 4. Germline V gives CDR1 ENHRY, CDR2 SYGVKD. The CDR3 DNA is TGTGCCATCAGTGACTCGACTAGCGGGAGGCCTGGGGCCAACGTCCTGACTTTC. Residues: CAISDSTSGRPGANVLTF.

This clonotype was found a few times. The chain's CDR3 is CASSRTGEGMNTEAFF. The CDR3 nucleotides read TGTGCCAGCAGTCGGACAGGGGAAGGGATGAACACTGAAGCTTTCTTT. This chain connects TRBV27 to TRBJ1-1; 9 nucleotides align to TRBD1. The germline V gene encodes CDR1 MNHEY and CDR2 SMNVEV (reference sequence). The CDR3 has 16 residues. Trimming removed 5 bases from V and 0 bases from J; junction bases left unmatched: 7.

The table lists this clonotype with many counts. The rearrangement joins TRBV20-1 to TRBJ2-2; D is perhaps TRBD1 (5 bases). CDR1 is DFQATT and CDR2 is SNEGSKA in the germline V gene (reference sequence). The CDR3 has 13 residues. V lost 3 bases and J 4 bases, leaving 9 bases between the germline ends. CDR3 coding DNA: TGCAGTGCTAGCCTCCAGGGCACCGGGGAGCTGTTTTTT. Translating it yields CSASLQGTGELFF.

This clonotype was recorded a few times. The rearrangement uses TRBV11-2 and TRBJ2-4; D is possibly TRBD2 (5 bases). Deletions cut 7 bases from V and 0 bases from J, with 13 bases between. This CDR3 comprises 15 residues. Germline V gene data show CDR1 as SGHAT and CDR2 as FQNNGV. CDR3 protein: CASTTTREAKNIQYF. The CDR3 DNA sequence: TGTGCCAGCACCACAACCCGGGAAGCCAAAAACATTCAGTACTTC. Looking up the rest from reference TRBV11-2 and TRBJ2-4 gives the full variable domain: EAGVAQSPRYKIIEKRQSVAFWCNPISGHATLYWYQQILGQGPKLLIQFQNNGVVDDSQLPKDRFSAERLKGVDSTLKIQPAKLEDSAVYLCASTTTREAKNIQYFGAGTRLSVL.

This chain connects TRBV20-1 to TRBJ2-3; 13 bases match TRBD2. Germline V gene lookup returns CDR1 DFQATT and CDR2 SNEGSKA (reference sequence). This CDR3 comprises 13 residues. The junction had 0 bases not matched to a gene; V was cut back by 5 bases and J by 4 bases. The CDR3 here is CSAGLAGADTQYF. The DNA for the CDR3 is TGCAGTGCTGGACTAGCGGGAGCAGATACGCAGTATTTT.

This clonotype was found many times. The chain has TRBV20-1 and TRBJ1-1, with a possible D match to TRBD1 (6 bases). From germline, CDR1 is DFQATT and CDR2 SNEGSKA (reference sequence). The CDR3 spans 16 residues. Trimming shortened V by 2 bases and J by 0 bases, and 16 bases separated the two germline ends. In DNA, the CDR3 is TGCAGTGCTAGACCGTTGCTAGGACAGTTGAACACTGAAGCTTTCTTT. Its translation is CSARPLLGQLNTEAFF.

This clonotype was picked up a small number of times. V and J are TRBV6-2 or TRBV6-3 and TRBJ1-5; TRBD1 is a possible D gene (5 bases). Deletions cut 7 bases from V and 3 bases from J, with 16 bases between. CDR1 and CDR2 (germline): MNHEY, SVGEGT. This CDR3 has 15 residues. The CDR3 DNA sequence: TGTGCCAGCACTAACCGGTGGGGGTTCAATCAGCCCCAGCATTTT. It specifies CASTNRWGFNQPQHF.

This clonotype has at least ten counts. The chain links TRBV5-5 to TRBJ1-1, with D unresolved. Trimming shortened V by 4 bases and J by 3 bases, and 13 bases separated the two germline ends. Germline CDR1 reads SGHKS; CDR2 reads YYEKEE (reference sequence). The CDR3 spans 14 residues. CDR3 loop: CASSVRGGDTEAFF. The CDR3 coding sequence is TGTGCCAGCAGCGTGCGAGGAGGAGACACTGAAGCTTTCTTT.

The chain couples TRBV6-6 to TRBJ1-5; 8 bases match TRBD1. Germline assignment: CDR1 MNHNY and CDR2 SVGAGI (reference sequence). This CDR3 has 13 amino acids. With V trimmed by 2 bases and J by 8 bases, 2 bases remained unmatched. The CDR3 is CASSYLTGEPQHF. The CDR3 nucleotides are TGTGCCAGCAGTTACCTGACAGGGGAGCCCCAGCATTTT.

J is TRBJ1-2 and V is TRBV12-3 or TRBV12-4, with D perhaps TRBD1 (6 bases). Trimming removed 3 bases at V and 6 bases at J, with 14 bases between. The CDR3 covers 14 residues. In DNA, the CDR3 is TGTGCCAGCAGTTTGGCCAGGGGAAAGGATGGCTACACCTTC. It is translated as CASSLARGKDGYTF.

This clonotype was seen a handful of times. The rearrangement joins TRBV19 to TRBJ2-1, with D hard to call. Per the germline V gene, CDR1 is LNHDA and CDR2 is SQIVND (reference sequence). The CDR3 runs 12 residues. V lost 10 bases to trimming and J lost 3 bases, with 10 bases between them. CDR3 sequence (DNA): TGTGCCACGGGCAAGCGCTACAATGAGCAGTTCTTC. Its protein product is CATGKRYNEQFF.

The chain combines TRBV7-9 with TRBJ2-1, with D uncertain. The J call may be faulty, since TRBJ2-7 better matches the DNA end. Germline V gene data show CDR1 as SEHNR and CDR2 as FQNEAQ (reference sequence). The CDR3 covers 14 residues. This CDR3 is CASSPSSSYNEQYF. In DNA form, the CDR3 reads TGTGCCAGCAGCCCGAGTAGCTCCTACAATGAGCAGTACTTC.

This clonotype was detected ten times or more. This chain joins TRBV7-9 and TRBJ2-1; 11 bases line up with TRBD2. V dropped 1 base and J dropped 4; count of bases not matched to a gene: 3. This CDR3 comprises 16 residues. Germline CDR1 reads SEHNR; CDR2 reads FQNEAQ (reference sequence). The CDR3 DNA reads as TGTGCCAGCAGCTTAGGGGGGACTAGCGGATACAATGAGCAGTTCTTC. Its protein product is CASSLGGTSGYNEQFF.

This rearrangement joins TRBV7-9 to TRBJ1-1; D perhaps matches TRBD1 (6 bases). CDR1 and CDR2 (germline): SEHNR, FQNEAQ (reference sequence). The CDR3 runs to 14 residues. V lost 4 bases and J 5 bases, leaving 14 bases between the germline ends. CDR3 in DNA: TGTGCCAGCAGCTCGCAAGGGGGTCTGACTGAAGCTTTCTTT. Amino acids: CASSSQGGLTEAFF.

This clonotype was detected ten times or more. This chain uses TRBV12-3 or TRBV12-4 with TRBJ1-1; a weak D match, TRBD1 (5 bases). CDR3 length equals 12 residues. Trimming left V 3 bases short and J 7 bases short, with 9 bases between. The DNA for the CDR3 is TGTGCCAGCAGTTTCTTGGGGGGTGAAGCTTTCTTT. Amino acids: CASSFLGGEAFF.

The CDR3 sequence: CASRNRGSQADNSPLHF. The CDR3 region has the DNA TGTGCCAGCAGAAATAGGGGTTCTCAGGCCGATAATTCACCCCTCCACTTT. The chain links TRBV2 to TRBJ1-6, with D perhaps matching TRBD1 (5 bases). This CDR3 contains 17 residues. V lost 6 bases and J lost 5, with 20 bases in between. Germline V gene data show CDR1 as SNHLY and CDR2 as FYNNEI.

This clonotype was detected ten times or more. The rearrangement links TRBV7-9 to TRBJ1-5, with D perhaps matching TRBD1 (5 bases). With 5 bases removed from V and 5 bases from J, the gap between germline ends came to 10 bases. Per the germline V gene, CDR1 is SEHNR and CDR2 is FQNEAQ (reference sequence). The CDR3 spans 13 residues. Here the CDR3 DNA reads TGTGCCAGCAGCACTCAGGGAGATCAGCCCCAGCATTTT. It encodes CASSTQGDQPQHF.

This clonotype was recorded a few times. J is TRBJ1-4 and V is TRBV7-9; D possibly corresponds to TRBD1 (5 bases). Trimming took 4 bases from V and 6 from J, leaving 15 bases between them. The CDR3 spans 15 residues. Germline values: CDR1 SEHNR, CDR2 FQNEAQ (reference sequence). DNA of the CDR3: TGTGCCAGCAGCTCCCCCGCGGGGGAGGATGAAAAACTGTTTTTT. Encoded protein: CASSSPAGEDEKLFF.

This CDR3 is CASSQDGRAGANVLTF. The DNA for the CDR3 is TGCGCCAGCAGCCAAGACGGACGAGCTGGGGCCAACGTCCTGACTTTC. This chain connects TRBV4-3 to TRBJ2-6; D is unresolved. Germline CDR1 reads LGHNA; CDR2 reads YSLEER. The CDR3 is 16 amino acids. V lost 0 bases and J lost 2, with 8 bases in between.

The V gene is TRBV6-5, the J gene TRBJ1-6, with a possible D match to TRBD1 (5 bases). This CDR3 has 15 residues. V lost 6 bases, J lost 3 bases, and 12 bases lay in between. Germline loops: CDR1 MNHEY, CDR2 SVGAGI. CDR3 DNA sequence: TGTGCCAGCAGAGGGGTCCCTGACTATAATTCACCCCTCCACTTT. It is translated as CASRGVPDYNSPLHF.

V and J are TRBV29-1 and TRBJ2-5, with D perhaps matching TRBD1 (5 bases). This CDR3 spans 15 amino acids. Deletions cut 6 bases from V and 4 bases from J, with 21 bases between. Germline CDR1 SQVTM, CDR2 ANQGSEA. As DNA, the CDR3 is TGCAGCGTGAAGGAGCCTCAGGGATTTCGAGAGACCCAGTACTTC. Translating gives CSVKEPQGFRETQYF.

The table lists this clonotype with a few counts. This chain links TRBV6-2 or TRBV6-3 with TRBJ2-2, with a weak D call TRBD2 (5 bases). This CDR3 contains 17 residues. The germline V gene has CDR1 MNHEY and CDR2 SVGEGT. V was cut by 4 bases and J by 6 bases, with 21 bases left in between. As DNA, the CDR3 is TGTGCCAGCAGTTCCAGGCTTGGGGAAAGCGGCGCCGGGGAGCTGTTTTTT. Translating it yields CASSSRLGESGAGELFF.

The sample holds a few counts of this clonotype. The V gene is TRBV27, the J gene TRBJ2-1; D is tentatively TRBD1 or TRBD2 (5 bases each). The V and J ends lost 6 bases and 11 bases respectively, with 11 bases between them. The germline V gene encodes CDR1 MNHEY and CDR2 SMNVEV (reference sequence). This CDR3 is built from 11 residues. The CDR3, as DNA: TGTGCCAGCAGCCCGGGACGCAAGCAGTTCTTC. This codes for CASSPGRKQFF.

This clonotype was counted a few times. This chain links TRBV27 with TRBJ1-6; TRBD1 matches at 9 bases. The CDR3 covers 16 residues. V lost 6 bases and J lost 2; bases outside the gene matches: 5. Germline CDR1 and CDR2: MNHEY and SMNVEV (reference sequence). The CDR3, as DNA: TGTGCCAGCAGAACAGGGGGCAACACCTATAATTCACCCCTCCACTTT. Residues: CASRTGGNTYNSPLHF.

This chain connects TRBV12-3 or TRBV12-4 to TRBJ2-6, with D tentatively TRBD2 (6 bases). Trimming removed 5 bases at V and 0 bases at J, with 17 bases between. The CDR3 runs 18 residues. The DNA for the CDR3 is TGTGCCAGCAGTGCTAACCTGGGACTGAACTCTGGGGCCAACGTCCTGACTTTC. Translated, it gives CASSANLGLNSGANVLTF.